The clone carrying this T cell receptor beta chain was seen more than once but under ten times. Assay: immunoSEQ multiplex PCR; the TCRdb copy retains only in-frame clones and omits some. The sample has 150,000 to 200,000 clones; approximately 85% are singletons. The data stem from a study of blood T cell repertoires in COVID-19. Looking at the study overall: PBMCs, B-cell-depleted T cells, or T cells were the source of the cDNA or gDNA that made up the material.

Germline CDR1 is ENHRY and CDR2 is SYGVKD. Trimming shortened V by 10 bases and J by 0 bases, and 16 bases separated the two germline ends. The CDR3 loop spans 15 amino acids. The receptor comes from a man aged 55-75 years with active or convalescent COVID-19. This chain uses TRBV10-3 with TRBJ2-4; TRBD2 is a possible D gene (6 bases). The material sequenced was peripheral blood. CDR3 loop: CATGTGDLAKNIQYF. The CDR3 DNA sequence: TGTGCCACTGGAACTGGGGACTTAGCCAAAAACATTCAGTACTTC.